The entry below describes one TCR beta chain. Its binding antigen is unknown. This entry is derived from a study of cytomegalovirus exposure and HLA in healthy donors (TCRdb year 2017). For the study in its entirety: An earlier analysis of some 620 of the donors reported under 300 Gb of sequence data and 90 million to 120 million unique TCR beta sequences obtained from approximately 180 million T cells. About 280 gigabases of sequencing data and 91 million or so unique TCR sequences made up an early release that covered approximately 650 HLA-typed donors. Among the roughly 390 genotyped donors, approximately 76% belonged to the genetic ancestry cluster associated with self-reported Caucasian donors. The study aimed to test whether signatures of past pathogen exposure could be identified by cataloging public T cell receptors. Using immunosequencing, the study profiled T cell repertoires from some 670 subjects and related those repertoires to cytomegalovirus serostatus. In addition to the first cohort of 666 subjects, a separate validation cohort of 120 different subjects was used. The study combined high-throughput TCR immunosequencing, statistical association of individual TCRs with disease status, and machine learning to predict cytomegalovirus infection status. To study patterns of TCR occurrence, a later analysis re-analyzed previously published TCR beta repertoires from 666 donors and added high-resolution HLA genotyping. Rather than using new phenotypic data, the later analysis identified candidate immune exposures from TCR beta sequences and from how often those sequences occurred across donors. In an earlier analysis of 587 of the donors, high-throughput TCR beta sequencing was used to judge whether each TCR beta V gene segment behaved as functional or pseudogenic. Donor age, sex, ethnicity and CMV serostatus were compiled together with the repertoire data. A later genetic analysis took genome-wide SNP genotypes for about three fifths of the roughly 700 donors and used that subset as a discovery cohort. Every repertoire in the discovery cohort had been generated on one and the same sequencing platform. Both class I and class II loci were covered by HLA typing, at four-digit resolution. The number of typed donors differed by locus: about 620-630 for A, B, C, DRB1 and DQB1; approximately 520 for DQA1; approximately 600 for DPA1; and some 470 for DPB1. Roughly five DR-DQ haplotypes were handled as single units for association and clustering because linkage in the cohort was strong. Among around 400 genotyped donors of the cohort, an average of approximately 230,000 unique TCR beta nucleotide sequences were sequenced per donor, roughly 20% of them non-productive. Broader findings and caveats from the paper: In a later analysis, HLA-associated TCR beta chains were found to be more clonally expanded and to have lower generation probabilities than equally common non-associated chains. Because the 87-base-pair reads could not distinguish some IMGT-functional V segments, including TRBV6-2 and TRBV6-3, those segments were excluded. A cluster of highly shared sequence variants was judged likely to represent a technical artifact of the sequencing pipeline. Assigning TCR associations to individual alleles was difficult when HLA alleles, especially DR and DQ, strongly co-occurred. According to a later genetic analysis, donors in an Asian-associated ancestry cluster had fewer N-insertions in productive TCRs than the approximately 650-donor mean. It was suggested by the authors that the approach could potentially be generalized to other disease states and immunological phenotypes. A later analysis reported that several top co-occurrence clusters appeared linked to parvovirus B19, influenza, CMV and Epstein-Barr virus. The earlier analysis of a few hundred of the donors excluded roughly 17 rarely observed V segments, including chromosome 9 orphons, because counts were too low. A later analysis found that TCR association rates varied across HLA loci, with DRB1 alleles showing the most associated TCRs and HLA-C alleles the fewest. The classifier was reported to diagnose cytomegalovirus status with high specificity and sensitivity in both the original and validation cohorts. A total of 150 or so TCR beta chains were listed by the study as associated with cytomegalovirus. Linkage disequilibrium might explain the correlated functional status among segregating V segments, but an unknown experimental factor could not be excluded. An association between a missense DCLRE1C variant and V-gene and J-gene trimming of TCR beta chains was found in a later genetic analysis and replicated in an independent cohort. According to a later analysis, most CMV-associated TCR beta chains appeared to be HLA-restricted, and the HLA associations seemed to be driven largely by CMV exposure. At a false discovery rate of 0.05, a later analysis linked 16,000 or so TCR beta sequences to specific HLA alleles. Most TCR sequences were seen in very few donors, while some public TCRs were found in many individuals. In an earlier analysis of more than 500 of the donors, most TCR beta V segments appeared in productive rearrangements about 90% or about 30% of the time, broadly matching IMGT annotations. A further reported finding was that TCR beta sequences accurately predicted the HLA-A and HLA-B alleles for most subjects in the first cohort. Because HLA typing was missing for some donors at each locus, association tests included only the typed subset. This cohort had only TCR beta chains sequenced, and the lack of alpha or paired-chain data limited which features could be detected. For the cohort, immune exposure information was limited to CMV serostatus. In vitro tests confirmed that a few of the cytomegalovirus-associated TCR beta chains recognize cytomegalovirus antigens. The presence/absence analyses assumed that sequencing depth was roughly uniform across donors, and that assumption may not be true.

In total, approximately 690 healthy bone marrow donors made up the cohort. Cohort members were all nominally healthy when sampled, although unrecorded immune exposures were likely present. The donor tested CMV seronegative, placing the donor among the 300 to 450 seronegative members of the cohort. Every donor gave a peripheral blood sample, and the peripheral blood mononuclear cells from that sample were used for TCR beta sequencing. The Qiagen DNeasy Blood Extraction Kit was used to extract genomic DNA from the blood cell samples. The library was built by means of the immunoSEQ multiplex PCR assay. For the multiplex PCR, a mixture combining 60 forward primers for TCR Vbeta segments and 13 reverse primers for TCR Jbeta segments was used. The CDR3 region of rearranged TCR beta genes was amplified from genomic DNA with a multiplex PCR assay. On the Illumina HiSeq System, the amplified TCR beta libraries were sequenced as 87-base-pair reads. The authors' pipeline ran thus. A later analysis counted tens of millions of unique TCR beta chains across the 670 or so repertoires, and 9.5 million to 11 million of these chains were shared by at least two donors. A nearest-neighbor algorithm error-corrected the raw reads and collapsed the reads into unique sequences, merging closely related sequences to remove PCR and sequencing errors. To assign V, D and J gene segments, CDR3 sequences were aligned to IMGT reference sequences. For a sequence to be retained, a match of at least six nucleotides to both a V gene segment and a J gene segment was required. A rearrangement was called productive if the CDR3 had no stop codons and remained in frame with V and J, and every other rearrangement was called non-productive. Following IMGT convention, CDR3 was defined as the stretch from the second conserved V-encoded cysteine to the conserved J-encoded phenylalanine. The earlier analysis of around 640 of the donors excluded sequences that lacked an unambiguous match to a single V gene segment. An earlier analysis of just under 600 of the donors called V segments functional above 56.7% productive rearrangements and segregating when the between-donor standard deviation exceeded 5%. A statistical classification framework was built to diagnose cytomegalovirus status from the catalog of TCR beta chain sequences. In a later analysis, V and J genes were assigned by comparing TCR nucleotide sequences against IMGT/GENE-DB human TR gene sequences. A later analysis assigned CDR3 sequences and most-parsimonious VDJ recombination scenarios with the TCRdist pipeline. In a later analysis, every TCR beta chain was defined by the combination of its CDR3 amino acid sequence and its V-gene family, and reads without a unique V-gene family were dropped. A later analysis removed 592 highly shared, low-generation-probability nucleotide sequences to deal with suspected cross-contamination and a sequencing artifact. A later analysis calculated a clonal expansion index for each public chain from normalized within-repertoire ranks of inferred template counts. A later analysis computed generation probabilities with a VDJ recombination model fitted to out-of-frame rearrangements, and checked the results against IGoR. A later analysis scored TCR-TCR, TCR-HLA and TCR-CMV co-occurrence with hypergeometric tests, applying a repertoire-size bias correction to TCR pairs. False discovery rates were estimated in a later analysis by permuting HLA or CMV assignments 20 times. A later analysis grouped co-occurring TCRs with DBSCAN, adding TCRdist sequence similarity when clustering within HLA-allele-positive subsets. Co-occurrence clustering excluded repertoires with fewer than 30,000 or more than 120,000 public chains, plus five with anomalous nucleotide sharing. The clones in this table, taken by TCRdb from immuneACCESS, are in-frame only. Not every clone is retained; where verified, under half of the shortfall comes from an unresolved V gene, and the cause of the rest is unknown. The V and J calls and clone size come from that table; D and trimming were worked out from the DNA. For this sample, the table gives some 72,000 clones. The leading ten clones occupy approximately 4.2% of the sample.

The germline V gene (reference sequence) specifies MNHNY as CDR1 and SVGAGI as CDR2. CDR3 length: 16 amino acids, cysteine to phenylalanine. Only the CDR3 DNA is retained, 48 bases long and in frame from the first base. V lost 4 bases and J lost 0 bases, and the count of bases not matched to a germline gene is 8. Source material: PBMCs. This clonotype originated in a man under 40 in good health and CMV-seronegative. Recombination joined TRBV6-6 with TRBJ2-7; 8 nucleotides in the junction match TRBD1. CDR3 sequence: CASSFLAGTGSYEQYF. The nucleotides read TGTGCCAGCAGTTTTCTAGCCGGGACAGGCTCCTACGAGCAGTACTTC.